This T cell receptor beta chain came from a study of blood T cells in healthy people across ages. Germline CDR1 reads SEHNR; CDR2 reads FQNEAQ (reference sequence). Trimming left V 5 bases short and J 15 bases short, with 14 bases between. The CDR3 sequence is 12 residues long. A sample-barcoded 5' primer and a J-beta primer mix were used in a second PCR of roughly 7 to 11 cycles. TCRdb itself ran the 5' RACE reads through MiXCR, one entry per CDR3 protein. Of about 1.6 million distinct CDR3 sequences detected, around 35% appear once; the ten largest clones hold around 11%. Sequencing was performed on blood. The J gene is TRBJ1-6, the V gene TRBV7-9; D unresolved. The receptor comes from a young woman in good health. CDR3 bases: TGTGCCAGCAGCCGCCTTCTACGGGGCCTCCACTTT. It is translated as CASSRLLRGLHF.